These 8 T cell receptor beta chains were all obtained from the same sample, sequenced in a study of cytomegalovirus exposure and HLA in healthy donors (dated by TCRdb to 2016 to 2017). Libraries were made using the immunoSEQ multiplex PCR assay. TCRdb took over this immuneACCESS table, retaining in-frame rearrangements with V and J assigned. Such tables are incomplete; in checked studies, under half of the missing clones stem from an unresolved V gene, and the remainder is unexplained. This sample has some 59,000 clones in its table, and roughly nine tenths of those were observed once. Over 12% of the sample belongs to the ten largest clones. The sequencing input was PBMCs. Source of these receptors: a woman aged 18 to 35 in good health and CMV-seronegative.

The chain has TRBV1 and TRBJ2-3; no DNA check was done on the table's D call, TRBD2. TRBV1 is classified as a pseudogene. The CDR3 consists of 17 residues. The CDR3 sequence is CTSSQDLGGRRTDTQYF. CDR3 nucleotides: TGCACCAGCAGCCAAGATCTAGGAGGGCGGCGCACAGATACGCAGTATTTT.

This clone has just one count. The V gene is TRBV6-8, the J gene TRBJ2-2, with 14 bases identical to TRBD2. CDR3 size: 18 residues. Germline values: CDR1 MNHGY, CDR2 SAAAGT. Germline trimming cut 6 bases from V and 1 base from J; bases unmatched to any gene: 7. The CDR3 DNA sequence: TGTGCCAGCAGACTGGGACTAGCGGGGGCCCAGAACACCGGGGAGCTGTTTTTT. It encodes CASRLGLAGAQNTGELFF.

The chain combines TRBV5-5 with TRBJ1-2; the D is unclear. The CDR3 is made up of 14 amino acids. V shed 6 bases and J shed 0 bases, with 12 bases lying between them. CDR1 and CDR2 from the germline V gene are SGHKS and YYEKEE (reference sequence). As DNA, the CDR3 is TGTGCCAGCATCCCCTCAGCGGCTAACTATGGCTACACCTTC. Protein: CASIPSAANYGYTF.

V and J are TRBV5-1 and TRBJ2-3; 10 nucleotides agree with TRBD1. V lost 0 bases, J lost 5 bases, and 3 bases stayed unmatched. Germline V lookup: CDR1 SGHRS, CDR2 YFSETQ. The CDR3 spans 15 residues. The CDR3 loop reads CASSLGQGAGDTQYF. The CDR3 DNA reads as TGCGCCAGCAGCTTGGGACAGGGGGCAGGAGATACGCAGTATTTT.

The chain couples TRBV5-4 to TRBJ1-2; D might be TRBD1 (5 bases). The length of the CDR3 is 11 residues. Trimming took 2 bases from V and 7 from J, leaving 6 bases between them. Germline assignment: CDR1 SGHNT and CDR2 YYREEE (reference sequence). The CDR3 DNA sequence: TGTGCCAGCAGCTTCGGGGGTGGCTACACCTTC. Translating gives CASSFGGGYTF.

CDR3 nucleotides: TGTGCCAGCAGCCACTGGGCCCGGGAAGGCGACGAGCAGTACTTC. It encodes CASSHWAREGDEQYF. The J gene is TRBJ2-7, the V gene TRBV13; weak D call: TRBD2 (5 bases). V was clipped by 5 bases and J by 5 bases, with 19 bases between them. Germline V gene sequence: CDR1 PRHDT, CDR2 FYEKMQ (reference sequence). This CDR3 region has 15 residues.

This rearrangement joins TRBV27 to TRBJ2-7; 7 bases match TRBD1. The CDR3 is 15 amino acids. CDR1 and CDR2 from the germline V gene are MNHEY and SMNVEV (reference sequence). V was clipped by 5 bases and J by 3 bases; unmatched bases: 10. The CDR3: CASSPFWGQIYEQYF. In DNA, the CDR3 is TGTGCCAGCAGTCCCTTCTGGGGACAGATCTACGAGCAGTACTTC.

The chain links TRBV27 to TRBJ1-1; tentatively, D is TRBD1 (6 bases). Trimming removed 7 bases from V and 2 bases from J, with 17 bases in between. The germline CDR1 and CDR2 sequences are MNHEY and SMNVEV (reference sequence). The CDR3 is made up of 15 amino acids. CDR3 coding DNA: TGTGCCAGCAAAGGGGGGGGATTCTCCAACACTGAAGCTTTCTTT. It translates to CASKGGGFSNTEAFF.